A selection of T cell receptor beta chains follows, all from one sample in a study of blood T cell repertoires in COVID-19. Method: immunoSEQ multiplex PCR; TCRdb's copy keeps in-frame clones and lacks some. Of approximately 190,000 clones detected, 82% appear once; the ten largest clones hold 6.5% to 7%. Input material: peripheral blood. All receptors come from a human donor with acute or convalescent COVID-19. The donor label of this sample is uncertain. Both conserved end residues are part of each CDR3. A D gene is named only where the DNA matches it firmly. Size values are once, few and many counts, or a class for expanded clones, and some rows have none.

TRBV11-2	TRBJ1-5	-	-	TGTGCCAGCAGCCTCACAGACAATCAGCCCCAGCATTTT	CASSLTDNQPQHF
TRBV6-2/TRBV6-3	TRBJ2-5	TRBD1	-	TGTGCCAGCAGTTACCAGGGGGCTCGAGAGACCCAGTACTTC	CASSYQGARETQYF
TRBV27	TRBJ2-5	TRBD2	-	TGTGCCAGCAGTGGGGGGGGTAGCGGGGCCCTCGGCCGGGCCGGGACCCAGTACTTC	CASSGGGSGALGRAGTQYF
TRBV18	TRBJ1-3	-	once	TGTGCCAGCTCATTTACGACAGGCGCCTCTGGAAACACCATATATTTT	CASSFTTGASGNTIYF
TRBV19	TRBJ2-1	TRBD1	few	TGTGCCAGTAGTATAGGGGACAGGGCGGGCAATGAGCAGTTCTTC	CASSIGDRAGNEQFF
TRBV5-1	TRBJ2-1	TRBD1	-	TGCGCCAGCAGCCGCGACAGGGGGGCAAACAATGAGCAGTTCTTC	CASSRDRGANNEQFF
TRBV11-1	TRBJ1-1	TRBD1	-	TGTGCCAGCAGCAAGGGGGCCGACAGGGAAGCTTTCTTT	CASSKGADREAFF
TRBV4-2	TRBJ2-7	TRBD2	-	TGTGCCAGCAGCCAAGCCGGGACTAGCGGGAGATTGAACGAGCAGTACTTC	CASSQAGTSGRLNEQYF
TRBV5-1	TRBJ2-2	-	-	TGCGCCAGCGGAGCTCTAGCGACGAACACCGGGGAGCTGTTTTTT	CASGALATNTGELFF
TRBV11-2	TRBJ1-5	-	-	TGTGCCAGCAGCCCGTACATGGGGAGAGCCCAGCATTTT	CASSPYMGRAQHF
TRBV5-8	TRBJ1-5	-	-	TGTGCCAGCAGCTTGAGCGGCGGCAATCAGCCCCAGCATTTT	CASSLSGGNQPQHF
TRBV9	TRBJ1-3	TRBD1	-	TGTGCCAGCAGCCTAGGGGACAGCTACAGCGGCTCTGGAAACACCATATATTTT	CASSLGDSYSGSGNTIYF
TRBV5-1	TRBJ2-1	TRBD2	-	TGCGCCAGCAGCCCGACTAGCGGGATCGCTAATGAGCAGTTCTTC	CASSPTSGIANEQFF
TRBV5-4	TRBJ2-3	-	few	TGTGCCAGCAGCTTGGGGGTACAGGGACCTAGCACAGATACGCAGTATTTT	CASSLGVQGPSTDTQYF
TRBV9	TRBJ1-2	-	-	TGTGCCAGCAGCTTAAATTATGGCTACACCTTC	CASSLNYGYTF
TRBV11-3	TRBJ2-1	-	-	TGTGCCAGCAGCCTGGGACGGGAAAAGGCCGCCTGGGGGGCCTACAATGAGCAGTTCTTC	CASSLGREKAAWGAYNEQFF
TRBV6-1	TRBJ1-4	TRBD1	-	TGTGCCAGCAGTGAAGACAGGGGGGCCCCCTTTGCAACTAATGAAAAACTGTTTTTT	CASSEDRGAPFATNEKLFF
TRBV5-1	TRBJ1-5	-	-	TGCGCCAGCAGCTTGGAAGGGGGTAGTCAGCCCCAGCATTTT	CASSLEGGSQPQHF
TRBV19	TRBJ2-1	TRBD2	-	TGTGCCAGTAGCACTAGCGGGAGGACTCCCTACAATGAGCAGTTCTTC	CASSTSGRTPYNEQFF
TRBV28	TRBJ1-2	-	-	TGTGCCGCGGAACTGGGTAACTATGGCTACACCTTC	CAAELGNYGYTF
TRBV24-1	TRBJ2-1	TRBD2	-	TGTGCCACCAGTGATTTTCAGTCTAGCGGAGTCAATGAGCAGTTCTTC	CATSDFQSSGVNEQFF
TRBV11-2	TRBJ1-1	-	-	TGTGCCAGCAGCTCCTCAGGGGTAGAAGCTTTCTTT	CASSSSGVEAFF
TRBV23-1	TRBJ1-4	TRBD1	-	TGCGCCAGCAGTCAATCAGGGGGCAGGGTCACTGCGGAGGGAAAACTGTTTTTT	CASSQSGGRVTAEGKLFF
TRBV5-1	TRBJ2-3	-	-	TGCGCCAGCAGCTTGATGAGAGATACGCAGTATTTT	CASSLMRDTQYF
TRBV7-9	TRBJ1-5	-	-	TGTGCCAGCAGCTTTGAGGGGGAGGGTCAGCCCCAGCATTTT	CASSFEGEGQPQHF
TRBV18	TRBJ1-5	TRBD1	-	TGTGCCAGCTCACCTGGGACAGGCAATCAGCCCCAGCATTTT	CASSPGTGNQPQHF
TRBV29-1	TRBJ2-1	-	-	TGCAGCGTCCCTAGGGGGGGGAGCTCCTACAATGAGCAGTTCTTC	CSVPRGGSSYNEQFF
TRBV19	TRBJ1-5	-	-	TGTGCCAGTAGGGAGGGGTATTTTGACAATCAGCCCCAGCATTTT	CASREGYFDNQPQHF
TRBV5-1	TRBJ1-2	-	-	TGCGCCAGCAGCTTGGGGGGCGACTATGGCTACACCTTC	CASSLGGDYGYTF
TRBV10-3	TRBJ2-3	TRBD1	-	TGTGCCATCAGTGAGGGACAGGGGTTGAGCACAGATACGCAGTATTTT	CAISEGQGLSTDTQYF
TRBV6-6	TRBJ1-5	-	-	TGTGCCAGCAGCCCCACCAGGGTAAGCAATCAGCCCCAGCATTTT	CASSPTRVSNQPQHF
TRBV7-3	TRBJ1-2	-	-	TGTGCCAGCAGCTTAACGGTGGGTCAGGATGGCTACACCTTC	CASSLTVGQDGYTF
TRBV27	TRBJ1-6	TRBD1	-	TGTGCCAGCAGCGGGGACAGGGTGAATTCACCCCTCCACTTT	CASSGDRVNSPLHF
TRBV5-4	TRBJ2-7	TRBD1	medium-sized	TGTGCCAGCAGCTCGCCGGGACAGGGGGTCGAGCAGTACTTC	CASSSPGQGVEQYF
TRBV6-1	TRBJ2-2	-	-	TGTGCCAGCAGTGAGGGGCAGGGGATGAACACCGGGGAGCTGTTTTTT	CASSEGQGMNTGELFF
TRBV9	TRBJ1-5	-	-	TGTGCCAGCAGCAAGTCGGACTTCTATCAGCCCCAGCATTTT	CASSKSDFYQPQHF
TRBV5-4	TRBJ2-3	-	-	TGTGCCAGCAGGCGGACAGGCACAGATACGCAGTATTTT	CASRRTGTDTQYF
TRBV14	TRBJ1-6	TRBD1	-	TGTGCCAGCAGCCTTAATTCGGGACAGCTGGGATCACCCCTCCACTTT	CASSLNSGQLGSPLHF
TRBV30	TRBJ1-5	-	-	TGTGCCTCCTCCGCGGGCAGATATAGCAATCAGCCCCAGCATTTT	CASSAGRYSNQPQHF
TRBV6-2/TRBV6-3	TRBJ1-5	TRBD1	-	TGTGCCAGCAGTTCACAGGGGGCTCTCAATCAGCCCCAGCATTTT	CASSSQGALNQPQHF
TRBV11-2	TRBJ2-7	TRBD2	-	TGTGCCAGCAGCTTCGGGACTAGCGGCCCTAGCATGTACTTC	CASSFGTSGPSMYF
TRBV9	TRBJ1-1	TRBD1	once	TGTGCCAGCAGCGTAGGTCCAGGGGGCGTCGGGACTGAAGCTTTCTTT	CASSVGPGGVGTEAFF
TRBV18	TRBJ1-5	-	-	TGTGCCAGCTCACCTGAAGGGAGCCTGAGGCAGCCCCAGCATTTT	CASSPEGSLRQPQHF
TRBV19	TRBJ1-5	TRBD1	-	TGTGCCAGTAGTATAGTCTGGACAGGGGGCTTATGGCAGCCCCAGCATTTT	CASSIVWTGGLWQPQHF
TRBV19	TRBJ2-5	-	-	TGTGCCAGTAGTATTGAGGGGACCGGGGGAGAGACCCAGTACTTC	CASSIEGTGGETQYF
TRBV19	TRBJ2-5	TRBD2	-	TGTGCCAGTAGTAAGATAGGCGGGAGGGCTTCCGCGGGAGAGACCCAGTACTTC	CASSKIGGRASAGETQYF
TRBV9	TRBJ1-4	-	-	TGTGCCAGCAGCGTCGTCCGGGGTGGGGATGAAAAACTGTTTTTT	CASSVVRGGDEKLFF
TRBV3-1/TRBV3-2	TRBJ2-3	TRBD2	-	TGTGCCAGCAGCCAAGATCCTCGGGAGGGCCCTACAGATACGCAGTATTTT	CASSQDPREGPTDTQYF
TRBV9	TRBJ1-1	-	-	TGTGCCAGCAGCGTAGCCCCGGACTCCCACACTGAAGCTTTCTTT	CASSVAPDSHTEAFF
TRBV6-5	TRBJ1-1	-	-	TGTGCCAGCAGTTACGGGCCGGCCCTTACAGCTTTCTTT	CASSYGPALTAFF
TRBV19	TRBJ1-4	-	few	TGTGCCAGTGGAAGAAATTCCAGGGGAGAGGCAAAACTGTTTTTT	CASGRNSRGEAKLFF
TRBV5-6	TRBJ2-1	TRBD2	-	TGTGCCAGCAGCCTAACGACTAGCGGGAGCAATGAGCAGTTCTTC	CASSLTTSGSNEQFF